These T cell receptor beta chains were read from a single sample in a study of shared clonotypes between healthy human individuals. TCRdb keeps only in-frame clones here, not all; method: immunoSEQ multiplex PCR. The table includes a few million clones, over 90% detected once. The sequenced material came from naive CD4+ T cells from PBMCs. The receptors shown here come from a man aged 18 to 29 in good health. Some clones in this sample may be carry-over from other donors' samples. The CDR3 runs from the conserved cysteine through the conserved F or W. Fields, in order: V gene, J gene, clone size, D gene, CDR3 length, CDR3 protein, CDR3 DNA. D genes are given only for firm matches. Size is stated for part of the rows, as once, few or many counts, or as a class when the clone is expanded.

>TRBV7-8|TRBJ1-3|NA|NA|17
CASSLLVGRTPSMTIYF
TGTGCCAGCAGCTTATTGGTGGGGCGGACCCCTTCTATGACCATATATTTT
>TRBV7-9|TRBJ1-2|NA|NA|15
CASSLVSGGFESYTF
TGTGCCAGCAGCTTAGTGTCGGGGGGATTCGAAAGCTACACCTTC
>TRBV18|TRBJ2-5|NA|NA|15
CASSHGPGVSETQYF
TGTGCCAGCTCACACGGGCCGGGAGTGAGTGAGACCCAGTACTTC
>TRBV7-2|TRBJ2-5|NA|NA|14
CASTPGTVYRAQYF
TGTGCCAGCACCCCCGGGACGGTATATCGGGCCCAGTACTTC
>TRBV18|TRBJ2-5|NA|TRBD2|15
CASSPRLAPQETQYF
TGTGCCAGCTCACCCCGACTAGCCCCACAAGAGACCCAGTACTTC
>TRBV19|TRBJ1-3|NA|NA|13
CASGPGTGNTIYF
TGTGCCAGCGGACCCGGGACTGGAAACACCATATATTTT
>TRBV7-9|TRBJ1-1|NA|NA|14
CASSPELMNTEAFF
TGTGCCAGCAGCCCCGAACTGATGAACACTGAAGCTTTCTTT
>TRBV28|TRBJ2-7|NA|NA|14
CASSLSGFAYEQYF
TGTGCCAGCAGTTTATCAGGCTTCGCCTACGAGCAGTACTTC
>TRBV18|TRBJ2-7|NA|NA|14
CASSPNLVSYEQYF
TGTGCCAGCTCACCAAATCTCGTTTCCTACGAGCAGTACTTC
>TRBV5-1|TRBJ2-7|NA|NA|14
CASSVTPGAYEQYF
TGCGCCAGCAGCGTGACCCCAGGAGCCTACGAGCAGTACTTC
>TRBV6-1|TRBJ2-2|NA|NA|16
CASSAHRLGNTGELFF
TGTGCCAGCAGTGCCCATCGGCTCGGGAACACCGGGGAGCTGTTTTTT
>TRBV5-1|TRBJ2-5|NA|TRBD1|16
CASSLVGTGGVETQYF
TGCGCCAGCAGCTTGGTTGGGACAGGGGGCGTAGAGACCCAGTACTTC
>TRBV15|TRBJ1-2|NA|TRBD1|15
CATSSNRGRDYGYTF
TGTGCCACCAGCAGCAACAGGGGGCGCGACTATGGCTACACCTTC
>TRBV7-2|TRBJ1-2|NA|NA|14
CASSFNRAPGAYTF
TGTGCCAGCAGCTTCAACAGGGCTCCAGGTGCCTACACCTTC
>TRBV5-1|TRBJ2-1|NA|TRBD2|16
CASSREALAGDNEQFF
TGCGCCAGCAGCCGGGAGGCGCTGGCGGGTGACAATGAGCAGTTCTTC
>TRBV6-6|TRBJ1-2|NA|NA|12
CANKDYSDGYTF
TGTGCCAACAAGGATTACTCGGATGGCTACACCTTC
>TRBV19|TRBJ1-2|NA|TRBD1|14
CASSDRTGGYGYTF
TGTGCCAGTAGTGACCGGACAGGGGGCTATGGCTACACCTTC
>TRBV15|TRBJ2-7|NA|TRBD1|16
CATSSFDRGDTYEQYF
TGTGCCACCAGCAGCTTCGACAGGGGGGACACCTACGAGCAGTACTTC
>TRBV7-9|TRBJ2-1|NA|TRBD2|14
CASSLAGAYNEQFF
TGTGCCAGCAGCCTAGCGGGAGCTTACAATGAGCAGTTCTTC
>TRBV11-3|TRBJ2-7|NA|TRBD2|15
CASSPGVLAVYEQYF
TGTGCCAGCAGCCCGGGAGTCCTAGCGGTCTACGAGCAGTACTTC
>TRBV10-3|TRBJ2-5|NA|NA|15
CAITSSGGRQETQYF
TGTGCCATCACTTCAAGTGGCGGCCGACAAGAGACCCAGTACTTC
>TRBV7-2|TRBJ1-1|few|NA|13
CASSLLGNTEAFF
TGTGCCAGCAGCTTACTCGGAAACACTGAAGCTTTCTTT
>TRBV28|TRBJ1-1|NA|NA|13
CASRGGGYTEAFF
TGTGCCAGCAGAGGGGGGGGGTACACTGAAGCTTTCTTT
>TRBV5-1|TRBJ2-1|NA|NA|15
CASTRGFSSYNEQFF
TGCGCCAGCACCCGAGGGTTTAGCTCCTACAATGAGCAGTTCTTC
>TRBV6-5|TRBJ1-2|NA|TRBD1|15
CASSQGQGRLVGYTF
TGTGCCAGCAGTCAGGGACAGGGGAGGCTCGTTGGCTACACCTTC
>TRBV28|TRBJ1-5|NA|NA|15
CASSPRSRSNQPQHF
TGTGCCAGCAGTCCCCGGTCCCGGAGCAATCAGCCCCAGCATTTT
>TRBV6-5|TRBJ2-7|NA|TRBD1|13
CASSRQGVYEQYF
TGTGCCAGCAGCCGACAGGGGGTCTACGAGCAGTACTTC
>TRBV6-6|TRBJ2-1|NA|NA|14
CASTTSDSYNEQFF
TGTGCCAGCACCACATCGGACTCCTACAATGAGCAGTTCTTC
>TRBV7-2|TRBJ1-1|NA|NA|11
CASSLGRGAFF
TGTGCCAGCAGCCTCGGACGCGGAGCTTTCTTT
>TRBV7-8|TRBJ2-3|once|NA|16
CASSLKVRISTDTQYF
TGTGCCAGCAGCTTAAAGGTCCGGATAAGCACAGATACGCAGTATTTT
>TRBV28|TRBJ2-1|NA|NA|11
CASSGTRVQFF
TGTGCCAGCAGTGGTACGCGGGTGCAGTTCTTC
>TRBV20-1|TRBJ1-1|few|TRBD1|9
CSAYRGAFF
TGCAGTGCTTACAGGGGAGCTTTCTTT
>TRBV6-1|TRBJ1-3|NA|NA|10
CASTPDTIYF
TGTGCCAGCACCCCCGACACCATATATTTT
>TRBV27|TRBJ2-3|NA|TRBD2|16
CASSLGAGAISNTQYF
TGTGCCAGCAGTTTAGGGGCGGGAGCAATTTCAAATACGCAGTATTTT
>TRBV11-2|TRBJ2-1|NA|TRBD2|14
CASSPSGRVDEQFF
TGTGCCAGCAGCCCTAGCGGGAGGGTGGATGAGCAGTTCTTC
>TRBV7-9|TRBJ1-2|once|NA|11
CASSLIRGYTF
TGTGCCAGCAGCTTAATCCGTGGCTACACCTTC
>TRBV19|TRBJ1-3|once|NA|15
CASSTGLQGGNTIYF
TGTGCCAGTAGCACCGGGCTGCAGGGGGGAAACACCATATATTTT
>TRBV7-2|TRBJ2-7|once|NA|15
CASSLDAAVTDEQYF
TGTGCCAGCAGCTTAGATGCGGCAGTGACAGACGAGCAGTACTTC
>TRBV4-3|TRBJ2-1|NA|NA|17
CASSHRQGGSSYNEQFF
TGCGCCAGCAGCCACCGCCAGGGAGGCTCGTCCTACAATGAGCAGTTCTTC
>TRBV5-4|TRBJ2-7|NA|TRBD1|14
CASSFGQGTYEQYF
TGTGCCAGCAGCTTCGGACAGGGAACCTACGAGCAGTACTTC
>TRBV29-1|TRBJ2-1|NA|NA|13
CSVKRSSYNEQFF
TGCAGCGTCAAGCGCAGCTCCTACAATGAGCAGTTCTTC
>TRBV2|TRBJ1-2|NA|TRBD1|14
CASSQQYRGDGYTF
TGTGCCAGCAGTCAGCAATACAGGGGGGATGGCTACACCTTC
>TRBV27|TRBJ2-2|NA|TRBD2|15
CASRLGTSVPGELFF
TGTGCCAGCAGGTTAGGGACTAGCGTACCCGGGGAGCTGTTTTTT